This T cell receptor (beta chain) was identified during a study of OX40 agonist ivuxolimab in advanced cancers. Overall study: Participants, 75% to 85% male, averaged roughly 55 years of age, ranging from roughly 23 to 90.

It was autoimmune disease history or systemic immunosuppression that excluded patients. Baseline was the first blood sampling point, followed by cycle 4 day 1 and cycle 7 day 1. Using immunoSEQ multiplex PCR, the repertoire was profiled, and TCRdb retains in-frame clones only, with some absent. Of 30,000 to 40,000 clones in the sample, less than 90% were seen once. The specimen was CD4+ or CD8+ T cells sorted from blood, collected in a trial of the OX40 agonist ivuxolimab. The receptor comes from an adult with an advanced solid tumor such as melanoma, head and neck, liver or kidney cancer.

In nucleotides, the CDR3 is TGTGCCAGCACCAAAGGGGATTGGGGAAACACCATATATTTT. It yields the protein CASTKGDWGNTIYF. This sequence joins TRBV6-5 and TRBJ1-3; maybe TRBD1 (5 bases). CDR1 and CDR2 from the germline V gene are MNHEY and SVGAGI. This CDR3 has 14 amino acids. The ends were cut back, 7 bases at V and 4 bases at J, with 14 bases in the middle.